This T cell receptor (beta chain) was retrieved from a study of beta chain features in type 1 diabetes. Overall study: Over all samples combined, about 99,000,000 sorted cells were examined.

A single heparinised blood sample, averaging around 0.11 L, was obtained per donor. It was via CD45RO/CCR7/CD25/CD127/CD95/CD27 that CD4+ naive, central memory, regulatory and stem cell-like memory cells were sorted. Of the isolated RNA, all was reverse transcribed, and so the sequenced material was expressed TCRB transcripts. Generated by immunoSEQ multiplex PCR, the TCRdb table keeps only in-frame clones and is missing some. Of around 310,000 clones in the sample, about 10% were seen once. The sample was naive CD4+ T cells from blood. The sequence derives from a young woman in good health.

Written as DNA, the CDR3 is TGTGCCAGCAGTCAACAGGGACAGCCCCAGCATTTT. This encodes CASSQQGQPQHF. The chain employs TRBV28 and TRBJ1-5; D perhaps matches TRBD1 (6 bases). Germline CDR1 is MDHEN and CDR2 is SYDVKM. Trimming took 5 bases from V and 7 from J, leaving 9 bases between them. The CDR3 has 12 residues.